The 5 T cell receptor beta chains reported below all come from one sample, sequenced in a study of tumor-infiltrating lymphocytes in glioblastoma multiforme (dated by TCRdb to about 2017). Instrument used: Illumina HiSeq 2500. TCRB libraries were constructed from RNA through three rounds of nested multiplex PCR following a modified ARM-PCR protocol with multiple V-beta primers and a C-beta primer. Using fastp at Q25 and MiXCR, TCRdb reprocessed the public reads and kept productive beta chains. Every distinct CDR3 protein forms one entry, paired with its most common genes and DNA. The sample profile shows fewer than 15,000 distinct CDR3 sequences; approximately 71% of them were found once. The ten top clones hold 40% to 55% of the sample. The sequencing input was brain tumor tissue. Every receptor here comes from a male donor with glioblastoma.

This chain connects TRBV28 to TRBJ2-1; D remains unclear. The DNA end favors TRBJ2-7, so the J call may be wrong. The CDR3 covers 13 residues. Germline lookup yields CDR1 MDHEN and CDR2 SYDVKM. Here the CDR3 reads CASSSDGSYEQYF. The CDR3 nucleotides read TGTGCCAGCAGTTCGGACGGCTCCTACGAGCAGTACTTC.

Details on this clonotype: An end of the junction differs from the germline gene, which may be a read error. The chain has TRBV11-1 and TRBJ2-3; 13 positions agree with TRBD2. The CDR3 runs to 16 residues. The germline gives CDR1 SGHAT, CDR2 FQDESV (reference sequence). This CDR3 is CASSLGLAGGTDTHYF. The CDR3 DNA reads as TGTGCCAGCAGCTTAGGACTAGCGGGGGGCACTGATACGCATTATTTT.

The chain employs TRBV7-9 and TRBJ2-1; TRBD2 matches 11 bases. The V and J ends lost 9 bases and 5 bases, in that order; junction bases with no gene match: 9. The germline gives CDR1 SEHNR, CDR2 FQNEAQ (reference sequence). There are 15 residues in the CDR3. The CDR3 sequence is CARSETSGAHNEQFF. The CDR3 DNA reads as TGTGCCAGGAGTGAGACTAGCGGGGCCCACAATGAGCAGTTCTTC.

This clonotype was seen more than once but under ten times. One end of the junction does not line up with germline, which may come from a read error. This chain links TRBV11-1 with TRBJ2-7; 10 bases line up with TRBD1. The germline V gene encodes CDR1 SGHAT and CDR2 FQDESV (reference sequence). This CDR3 is built from 16 residues. This CDR3 is CDSSLARLDRGYEMYF. The CDR3 coding sequence is TGTGACAGCAGCTTAGCGCGTCTGGACAGGGGGTACGAGATGTACTTC.

This clonotype has a count of ten or more. This could be a read error, since a much larger clone is one nucleotide away. CDR3: CAGSPGQGYEQFF. The CDR3 nucleotides are TGTGCCGGCAGTCCCGGACAGGGGTATGAGCAGTTCTTC. This sequence joins TRBV28 and TRBJ2-1; TRBD1 matches 9 bases. The germline V gene encodes CDR1 MDHEN and CDR2 SYDVKM. The length of the CDR3 is 13 residues.